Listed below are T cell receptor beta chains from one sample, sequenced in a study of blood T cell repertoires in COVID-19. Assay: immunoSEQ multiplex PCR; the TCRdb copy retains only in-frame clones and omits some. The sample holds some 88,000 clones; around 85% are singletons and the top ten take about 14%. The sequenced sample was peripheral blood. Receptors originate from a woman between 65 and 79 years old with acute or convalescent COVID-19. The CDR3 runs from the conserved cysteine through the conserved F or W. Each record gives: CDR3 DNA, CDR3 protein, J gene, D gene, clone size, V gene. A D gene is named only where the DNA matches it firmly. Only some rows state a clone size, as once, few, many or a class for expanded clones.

cdr3_nt: TGTGCCAGCAGTTTTCAGCGGGAGGGGACCGGGGAGCTGTTTTTT
cdr3_aa: CASSFQREGTGELFF
j_call: TRBJ2-2
d_call: TRBD2
clone_size: -
v_call: TRBV6-2/TRBV6-3

cdr3_nt: TGCGCCAGCAGCTTCGCGGCCGGGGAGCTGTTTTTT
cdr3_aa: CASSFAAGELFF
j_call: TRBJ2-2
d_call: -
clone_size: -
v_call: TRBV5-1

cdr3_nt: TGTGCCAGCAGCCCAGGGACAGGGGCGGATCAGCCCCAGCATTTT
cdr3_aa: CASSPGTGADQPQHF
j_call: TRBJ1-5
d_call: TRBD1
clone_size: few
v_call: TRBV7-9

cdr3_nt: TGTGCCAGCAGCTTGGAATGGGGGGAAGGCTACACCTTC
cdr3_aa: CASSLEWGEGYTF
j_call: TRBJ1-2
d_call: -
clone_size: -
v_call: TRBV5-4

cdr3_nt: TGTGCCAGCAGCTTAGTCGGCAGGGTCAGCACAGATACGCAGTATTTT
cdr3_aa: CASSLVGRVSTDTQYF
j_call: TRBJ2-3
d_call: -
clone_size: -
v_call: TRBV7-9

cdr3_nt: TGCAGCGTCGGGACAGGACGCTACAATGAGCAGTTCTTC
cdr3_aa: CSVGTGRYNEQFF
j_call: TRBJ2-1
d_call: TRBD1
clone_size: once
v_call: TRBV29-1

cdr3_nt: TGTGCCAGCAGCATAATCGGGACAGGGGGCGTATTAGCGAGAGGCTACACCTTC
cdr3_aa: CASSIIGTGGVLARGYTF
j_call: TRBJ1-2
d_call: -
clone_size: -
v_call: TRBV21-1

cdr3_nt: TGTGCCACCAGTGATTTGTCAGCGGGGGGCACTACTTTACAAGAGACCCAGTACTTC
cdr3_aa: CATSDLSAGGTTLQETQYF
j_call: TRBJ2-5
d_call: TRBD2
clone_size: -
v_call: TRBV24-1

cdr3_nt: TGTGCCAGCAGCCAACGGACAGGGCGCTATGGCTACACCTTC
cdr3_aa: CASSQRTGRYGYTF
j_call: TRBJ1-2
d_call: TRBD1
clone_size: few
v_call: TRBV3-1/TRBV3-2

cdr3_nt: TGTGCCAGCAGTGAGTTTGGGATTGGGGCAGAAAAACTGTTTTTT
cdr3_aa: CASSEFGIGAEKLFF
j_call: TRBJ1-4
d_call: -
clone_size: -
v_call: TRBV2

cdr3_nt: TGTGCCAGCAGCTTACAGCGGGGGGGCCTCGCAGATACGCAGTATTTT
cdr3_aa: CASSLQRGGLADTQYF
j_call: TRBJ2-3
d_call: TRBD2
clone_size: -
v_call: TRBV5-8

cdr3_nt: TGTGCCAGCAGCTCTGGGACAGGGGTAAGCGGGGTCGGACGATATAGCACAGATACGCAGTATTTT
cdr3_aa: CASSSGTGVSGVGRYSTDTQYF
j_call: TRBJ2-3
d_call: TRBD1
clone_size: -
v_call: TRBV6-6

cdr3_nt: TGTGCCAGCAGTGTGGAGGTAACAGATACGCAGTATTTT
cdr3_aa: CASSVEVTDTQYF
j_call: TRBJ2-3
d_call: -
clone_size: -
v_call: TRBV2

cdr3_nt: TGTGCCAGCCATCCATGGACAGGGAGCTCCGGAAACACCATATATTTT
cdr3_aa: CASHPWTGSSGNTIYF
j_call: TRBJ1-3
d_call: TRBD1
clone_size: once
v_call: TRBV28

cdr3_nt: TGTGCCAGCAGGAGTGGGGCTCGGCGCGAGACCCAGTACTTC
cdr3_aa: CASRSGARRETQYF
j_call: TRBJ2-5
d_call: -
clone_size: -
v_call: TRBV28

cdr3_nt: TGTGCCAGCAGCGTAGACCAGGGACACGCACCCCTCCACTTT
cdr3_aa: CASSVDQGHAPLHF
j_call: TRBJ1-6
d_call: -
clone_size: -
v_call: TRBV9

cdr3_nt: TGCGCCAGCAGCCAAGGCTTAACAGGTCATCAGCCCCAGCATTTT
cdr3_aa: CASSQGLTGHQPQHF
j_call: TRBJ1-5
d_call: -
clone_size: once
v_call: TRBV4-1

cdr3_nt: TGTGCCAGTAGTATGGGACAGGGGGCCTGGGAGACCCAGTACTTC
cdr3_aa: CASSMGQGAWETQYF
j_call: TRBJ2-5
d_call: TRBD1
clone_size: -
v_call: TRBV19

cdr3_nt: TGTGCCAGCAGTCCTTTCTGGGGCCCGTCCTTCGGGACACAATCAACTAATGAAAAACTGTTTTTT
cdr3_aa: CASSPFWGPSFGTQSTNEKLFF
j_call: TRBJ1-4
d_call: -
clone_size: -
v_call: TRBV9

cdr3_nt: TGCGCCAGCAGCCAAGAAGGGACAGGGGGTTACGGTTATGGCTACACCTTC
cdr3_aa: CASSQEGTGGYGYGYTF
j_call: TRBJ1-2
d_call: TRBD1
clone_size: -
v_call: TRBV4-1

cdr3_nt: TGTGCCAGCAGCTTGGGCAGGTTAAGCAATCAGCCCCAGCATTTT
cdr3_aa: CASSLGRLSNQPQHF
j_call: TRBJ1-5
d_call: -
clone_size: -
v_call: TRBV5-6

cdr3_nt: TGTGCCAGCAGTTACTCTCCCCACAACTCTGGAAACACCATATATTTT
cdr3_aa: CASSYSPHNSGNTIYF
j_call: TRBJ1-3
d_call: -
clone_size: -
v_call: TRBV6-5

cdr3_nt: TGTGCCAGCGGCGGGACGAACACCGGGGAGCTGTTTTTT
cdr3_aa: CASGGTNTGELFF
j_call: TRBJ2-2
d_call: -
clone_size: -
v_call: TRBV6-6

cdr3_nt: TGTGCCAGCAGAAAGAGAGAGAACACTGAAGCTTTCTTT
cdr3_aa: CASRKRENTEAFF
j_call: TRBJ1-1
d_call: -
clone_size: -
v_call: TRBV27

cdr3_nt: TGTGCCCAAAAAGGGGTGCCCGGGACAGGGAATATGAACACTGAAGCTTTCTTT
cdr3_aa: CAQKGVPGTGNMNTEAFF
j_call: TRBJ1-1
d_call: TRBD1
clone_size: -
v_call: TRBV3-1/TRBV3-2

cdr3_nt: TGTGCCACCAGCAGAGTCTCACAGGGGTCCGGGGAGCTGTTTTTT
cdr3_aa: CATSRVSQGSGELFF
j_call: TRBJ2-2
d_call: TRBD1
clone_size: many
v_call: TRBV15

cdr3_nt: TGTGCCAGCAGCACGGAGACAGGGTTCGGGGCCAACGTCCTGACTTTC
cdr3_aa: CASSTETGFGANVLTF
j_call: TRBJ2-6
d_call: TRBD1
clone_size: -
v_call: TRBV7-6

cdr3_nt: TGTGCCACCAGCAGAGAACCGAGACAGGGGATCTACAATGAGCAGTTCTTC
cdr3_aa: CATSREPRQGIYNEQFF
j_call: TRBJ2-1
d_call: TRBD1
clone_size: -
v_call: TRBV15

cdr3_nt: TGTGCCAGCAGCCAAGACAGGGGGCGACGTTCCGGGGAGCTGTTTTTT
cdr3_aa: CASSQDRGRRSGELFF
j_call: TRBJ2-2
d_call: TRBD1
clone_size: few
v_call: TRBV3-1/TRBV3-2

cdr3_nt: TGTGCCCTAGTTGCTACAGATACGCAGTATTTT
cdr3_aa: CALVATDTQYF
j_call: TRBJ2-3
d_call: -
clone_size: -
v_call: TRBV30

cdr3_nt: TGTGCCAGCAGTTACTCTACAGGGGGTCGCTACACCTTC
cdr3_aa: CASSYSTGGRYTF
j_call: TRBJ1-2
d_call: TRBD1
clone_size: -
v_call: TRBV6-5

cdr3_nt: TGTGCCAGCAGTTTTTACGCGAACTATTCACCCCTCCACTTT
cdr3_aa: CASSFYANYSPLHF
j_call: TRBJ1-6
d_call: -
clone_size: -
v_call: TRBV28

cdr3_nt: TGTGCCAGCAGTTTTGGGGGGGCCGAGTGGGAGACCCAGTACTTC
cdr3_aa: CASSFGGAEWETQYF
j_call: TRBJ2-5
d_call: -
clone_size: -
v_call: TRBV27

cdr3_nt: TGTGCCAGCAGTTCACAGGGGGGCCAGCCCCAGCATTTT
cdr3_aa: CASSSQGGQPQHF
j_call: TRBJ1-5
d_call: TRBD1
clone_size: -
v_call: TRBV6-5

cdr3_nt: TGTGCCAGCAGCCACCAACCGACAGGGGCCAACTATGGCTACACCTTC
cdr3_aa: CASSHQPTGANYGYTF
j_call: TRBJ1-2
d_call: TRBD1
clone_size: -
v_call: TRBV3-1/TRBV3-2

cdr3_nt: TGCGCCAGCAGCCAAGTGGGTAGCGGGACTTCTCCTAGCACAGATACGCAGTATTTT
cdr3_aa: CASSQVGSGTSPSTDTQYF
j_call: TRBJ2-3
d_call: TRBD2
clone_size: -
v_call: TRBV4-3

cdr3_nt: TGTGCCAGCAGTGACGAGCTAGCGGGGCCAGATACGCAGTATTTT
cdr3_aa: CASSDELAGPDTQYF
j_call: TRBJ2-3
d_call: TRBD2
clone_size: -
v_call: TRBV6-4

cdr3_nt: TGTGCCAGCAGCTCTATACAGGGAAGGGAGACCCAGTACTTC
cdr3_aa: CASSSIQGRETQYF
j_call: TRBJ2-5
d_call: -
clone_size: -
v_call: TRBV7-9

cdr3_nt: TGTGCCAGCAGCTTAAACGGTGCGGCAGGGGGCCCCTATGGCTACACCTTC
cdr3_aa: CASSLNGAAGGPYGYTF
j_call: TRBJ1-2
d_call: TRBD1
clone_size: -
v_call: TRBV7-9

cdr3_nt: TGTGCCAGCAGCGCGGACAGTTCACCCCTCCACTTT
cdr3_aa: CASSADSSPLHF
j_call: TRBJ1-6
d_call: -
clone_size: -
v_call: TRBV7-9

cdr3_nt: TGTGCCACTACCGACAGGGTAGGCTATGGCTACACCTTC
cdr3_aa: CATTDRVGYGYTF
j_call: TRBJ1-2
d_call: TRBD1
clone_size: -
v_call: TRBV19